This T cell receptor (beta chain) originates from a study of cytotoxic CD8 clonotypes in ibrutinib-treated CLL. The overall study: Response samples followed a median 12 months of treatment, range 6 to 36. Productive templates per sample averaged roughly 250,000; productive rearrangements, 94,082. Study outcomes and limitations: Sampling times differed between sustained-remission and progressing patients. While tracking circulating CD8+ T-cell counts, baseline clonality exceeded that of age-matched healthy donors.

About this clone itself: Its antigen is undetermined.

The V gene end was trimmed by 7 bases and the J gene end by 0 bases; junction bases not matched to a gene: 2. CDR3 length equals 14 residues. Per germline, CDR1 MNHNY and CDR2 SVGAGI (reference sequence). Profiling relied on immunoSEQ multiplex PCR, and the TCRdb table lists in-frame clones only, not all of them. The table shows more than 15,000 clones, with about 70% occurring only once. The chain uses TRBV6-6 and TRBJ2-1, with 8 positions matching TRBD2. This specimen consisted of PBMCs, obtained after 12 months of ibrutinib treatment. The clonotype was recovered from a human donor with chronic lymphocytic leukemia. The CDR3 is CASTGGSSYNEQFF. DNA of the CDR3: TGTGCCAGCACGGGAGGGAGCTCCTACAATGAGCAGTTCTTC.